This TCR beta chain is drawn from a study of shared clonotypes between healthy human individuals. Generated by immunoSEQ multiplex PCR, the TCRdb table keeps only in-frame clones and is missing some. The table lists some 580,000 clones, 98% of them singletons. In the naive CD8 group, cells lacked CD45RO and were positively selected for CCR7, so terminally differentiated effector memory CD45RA+ cells were left out. Points on this clone: Antigen specificity is unknown.

There are 12 residues in the CDR3. The germline V gene has CDR1 SGHAT and CDR2 FQNNGV. Trimming took 5 bases from V and 4 from J, leaving 7 bases between them. Study-level findings and limits: A handful of donors showed sharing of approximately 5% of naive CD4 clonotypes.

The receptor comes from a man aged 25 to 40 in good health. This chain connects TRBV11-2 to TRBJ2-3, with unresolved D. Sequencing used naive CD8+ T cells sorted from blood. The CDR3 DNA is TGTGCCAGCAGCGCCATCGCAGATACGCAGTATTTT. Its protein product is CASSAIADTQYF.